These 22 T cell receptor beta chains originate from one sample sequenced in a study of molecular identifiers for immune sequencing clone quantification. TCRdb used MiXCR to reprocess the PCR reads, holding one entry per CDR3 protein. The data contain approximately 630,000 distinct CDR3 sequences, 25% of them singletons. Sequencing used naive CD8+ T cells from blood, with Jurkat cell RNA spiked in. Documented subset: FACS-sorted CD8+CD4-CCR7+CD45RA+ naive T cells. These receptors were taken from a human donor in good health. Some libraries in this study had Jurkat cell RNA spiked in.

Worth noting for this clonotype: One end of the junction is discordant with germline, which a read error may explain. V gene TRBV7-9 combines with J gene TRBJ2-6, with D maybe TRBD1 (5 bases). This CDR3 is built from 16 residues. Germline V lookup: CDR1 SEHNR, CDR2 FQNEAQ (reference sequence). CDR3 in DNA: TGTGCCAGCAGCTTAAAGGGGTACTCTGGGGCCCACGTCCTGCCTTTC. The encoded protein is CASSLKGYSGAHVLPF.

The CDR3 spells CASSPGQGWETQYF. As DNA, the CDR3 is TGTGCCAGCTCACCAGGGCAGGGATGGGAGACCCAGTACTTC. V usage is TRBV18 and J usage is TRBJ2-5, with D maybe TRBD1 (5 bases). The length of the CDR3 is 14 residues. V dropped 2 bases and J dropped 5 bases, with 12 bases sitting between them. CDR1 and CDR2 from the germline V gene are KGHSH and LQKENI.

This clonotype was picked up many times. The CDR3 bases are TGTGCCAGCAGCTTAACCCGACCGGGACAGGGCTACGAGCAGTACTTC. This translates into CASSLTRPGQGYEQYF. The V and J genes are TRBV7-2 and TRBJ2-7, with 9 bases fitting TRBD1. The CDR3 runs to 16 residues. V shed 2 bases, J shed 3 bases, and the junction held 8 bases outside the gene matches. In germline, CDR1 is SGHTA, CDR2 FQGNSA.

The table lists this clonotype with many counts. The chain carries TRBV27 and TRBJ2-3; tentatively, D is TRBD2 (6 bases). The CDR3 contains 15 residues. Between the trimmed V and J ends, which lost 6 bases and 0 bases, there was a span of 13 bases. The germline gives CDR1 MNHEY, CDR2 SMNVEV (reference sequence). CDR3 in amino acids: CASSLGAGSTDTQYF. CDR3 DNA: TGTGCCAGCAGCTTGGGTGCGGGGAGCACAGATACGCAGTATTTT.

This clonotype turned up a few times. The V gene is TRBV5-1, the J gene TRBJ2-2, with D unresolved. Germline V CDR1 and CDR2: SGHRS, YFSETQ. The CDR3 extends over 16 amino acids. Between the trimmed V and J ends, which lost 4 bases and 2 bases, there was a span of 15 bases. As DNA, the CDR3 is TGCGCCAGCAGCCCCACCAGCCGCAGTAACACCGGGGAGCTGTTTTTT. Amino acids: CASSPTSRSNTGELFF.

The chain combines TRBV7-9 with TRBJ1-1; 9 nucleotides align to TRBD1. The germline gives CDR1 SEHNR, CDR2 FQNEAQ (reference sequence). J lost 6 bases, V lost 5 bases, and 22 bases had no gene match. The CDR3 length is 19 residues. The CDR3 spells CASSPPRDRDTPECAEAFF. The CDR3 DNA is TGTGCCAGCAGCCCCCCGCGGGACAGGGACACGCCCGAGTGCGCTGAAGCTTTCTTT.

This chain links TRBV19 with TRBJ1-4; D gene ambiguous. Per germline, CDR1 LNHDA and CDR2 SQIVND (reference sequence). V shed 5 bases and J shed 0 bases, with 10 bases lying between them. This CDR3 is built from 15 residues. For the CDR3, the DNA is TGTGCCAGTAGTGTTTTGACGGCAACTAATGAAAAACTGTTTTTT. Translated, it gives CASSVLTATNEKLFF.

This clonotype was seen at least ten times. This chain links TRBV20-1 with TRBJ2-3, with D tentatively TRBD1 (6 bases). The CDR3 covers 16 residues. V lost 0 bases and J lost 2, with 15 bases in between. Germline V gives CDR1 DFQATT, CDR2 SNEGSKA (reference sequence). CDR3 loop: CSARDPALGHTDTQYF. The CDR3 DNA reads as TGCAGTGCTAGAGATCCAGCGTTGGGACACACAGATACGCAGTATTTT.

A remark on this clonotype: A much larger clone is a single base away; this may be a read error. No conserved phenylalanine or tryptophan is present at the end of the CDR3, so a read error is the likely explanation. The chain combines TRBV19 with TRBJ2-3; no definite D call. This CDR3 has 13 amino acids. Germline V CDR1 and CDR2: LNHDA, SQIVND (reference sequence). Trimming stripped 1 base from V and 6 bases from J, with 8 bases between. CDR3 nucleotide sequence: TGTGCCAGTAGTATAGTCCCGGCGGATACGCAGTATATT. The encoded protein is CASSIVPADTQYI.

This clonotype was recorded only once. Just one base apart from a much larger clone, this may be a read error. This chain uses TRBV5-6 with TRBJ2-3; no clear D. Germline V lookup: CDR1 SGHDT, CDR2 YYEEEE. The length of the CDR3 is 14 residues. CDR3 DNA sequence: TGTGCCAGCGGCTTGGTGACGGCTTCAGATACGCAGTATTTT. Encoded protein: CASGLVTASDTQYF.

This clonotype was recorded a few times. This sequence joins TRBV30 and TRBJ2-2; D gene unclear. This CDR3 is built from 14 residues. CDR1 is GTSNPN, CDR2 SVGIG, per germline (reference sequence). With 2 bases removed from V and 0 bases from J, the gap between germline ends came to 7 bases. Here the CDR3 reads CAWSLGTNTGELFF. CDR3 sequence (DNA): TGTGCCTGGAGTTTAGGGACGAACACCGGGGAGCTGTTTTTT.

V gene TRBV5-1 combines with J gene TRBJ1-1; D is undetermined. Trimming shortened V by 1 base and J by 0 bases, and 19 bases separated the two germline ends. Germline V lookup: CDR1 SGHRS, CDR2 YFSETQ. The CDR3 covers 18 residues. The CDR3 here is CASSLIGNRVGMNTEAFF. CDR3 nucleotide sequence: TGCGCCAGCAGCTTGATCGGTAACCGGGTAGGGATGAACACTGAAGCTTTCTTT.

V and J are TRBV12-3 or TRBV12-4 and TRBJ2-2; D possibly uses TRBD1 or TRBD2 (5 bases each). V was cut by 7 bases and J by 1 base, with 13 bases left in between. This CDR3 is 15 amino acids long. The CDR3 sequence is CASTLVGVNTGELFF. In DNA, the CDR3 is TGTGCCAGCACCCTAGTGGGGGTGAACACCGGGGAGCTGTTTTTT.

This chain links TRBV9 with TRBJ2-7; 10 bases are a match to TRBD2. This CDR3 has 15 amino acids. Germline CDR1 reads SGDLS; CDR2 reads YYNGEE. The J segment lost 3 bases and the V segment lost 10 bases, leaving 13 bases of the junction unmatched. CDR3 amino acids: CAGTPALAGIYEQYF. Written as DNA, the CDR3 is TGTGCCGGCACCCCTGCACTAGCGGGAATCTACGAGCAGTACTTC.

For this clonotype: Since the CDR3 does not end with the conserved phenylalanine or tryptophan, this likely comes from a read error. The chain couples TRBV7-9 to TRBJ2-2; the D is unclear. The CDR3 totals 8 residues. Germline-derived CDR1 and CDR2 are SEHNR and FQNEAQ (reference sequence). The CDR3 bases are TGCGTAGGCGGGGAGCTGTTTTCT. Its translation: CVGGELFS.

The rearrangement uses TRBV14 and TRBJ2-1, with 13 positions matching TRBD2. Germline trimming cut 4 bases from V and 9 bases from J; bases unmatched to any gene: 9. This CDR3 has 16 residues. Germline V lookup: CDR1 SGHDN, CDR2 FVKESK. The CDR3 region has the DNA TGTGCCAGCAGCCCTCAAGGACTAGCGGGAGTTCTTGAGCAGTTCTTC. This codes for CASSPQGLAGVLEQFF.

As concerns this clonotype: The junction differs from germline at one of its ends, possibly a read error. The chain recombines TRBV27 with TRBJ2-1; D may match TRBD1 or TRBD2 (5 bases each). The germline CDR1 and CDR2 sequences are MNHEY and SMNVEV (reference sequence). The CDR3 loop spans 14 amino acids. CDR3 in DNA: TGTGCCAGCAGGCCCGGGACGGAGTACAATAAGCAGTTCTTC. As protein: CASRPGTEYNKQFF.

This clonotype has a count of ten or more. V is TRBV28 and J is TRBJ2-2; the match to TRBD2 covers 10 bases. The CDR3 runs 15 residues. Per germline, CDR1 MDHEN and CDR2 SYDVKM. The V gene end was trimmed by 5 bases and the J gene end by 5 bases; junction bases not matched to a gene: 5. CDR3 region: CASSRSGRGTGELFF. CDR3 nucleotides: TGTGCCAGCAGTCGGAGCGGGAGGGGAACCGGGGAGCTGTTTTTT.

This clonotype was counted a few times. Just one base apart from a much larger clone, this may be a read error. The chain uses TRBV6-2 or TRBV6-3 and TRBJ1-1; D call uncertain. The CDR3 has 11 residues. CDR1 is MNHEY, CDR2 SVGEGT, per germline. This CDR3 reads CVSTLSTEAFF. The CDR3 DNA sequence: TGTGTCAGCACCCTTTCCACTGAAGCTTTCTTT.

In regard to this clonotype: An end of the junction differs from the germline gene, which may be a read error. CDR3 region: CASSLGTSGLEAQYF. The CDR3 bases are TGTGCCAGCAGCTTGGGAACTAGCGGGTTAGAGGCCCAGTACTTC. The V call is TRBV5-6, the J call TRBJ2-5; TRBD2 matches 9 bases. Germline V CDR1 and CDR2: SGHDT, YYEEEE. CDR3 length equals 15 residues.

A remark on this clonotype: One base away lies a much larger clone, so this may be a sequencing read error. This chain connects TRBV4-1 to TRBJ2-1, with TRBD1 as a possible D gene (6 bases). CDR1 and CDR2 (germline): MGHRA, YSYEKL. The CDR3 sequence is 12 residues long. Deletions cut 4 bases from V and 9 bases from J, with 10 bases between. CDR3 sequence reads: CASSPTGFEQFF. CDR3 DNA sequence: TGCGCCAGCAGCCCCACAGGGTTTGAGCAGTTCTTC.

In the case of this clonotype: This may be a read error: a much more frequent sequence differs by one nucleotide. The chain has TRBV5-3 and TRBJ2-3; D uncertain. TRBV5-3 is an ORF for which the function is uncertain. Deletions cut 10 bases from V and 2 bases from J, with 17 bases between. The CDR3 is made up of 14 amino acids. CDR3 bases: TGTGCCGGCAGCTTGGTTATGGACACAGATACGCAGTATTTT. Its protein is CAGSLVMDTDTQYF.